This note documents a single T cell receptor delta chain sequence. The sample holds other DNA sequences that translate to the same CDR3. The data are from a study of gamma-delta chains in newborns, infants, children. With V trimmed by 2 bases and J by 2 bases, 7 bases remained unmatched. Looked up from germline, CDR1 is GEAIGNYY and CDR2 is EKD. The CDR3 is made up of 18 amino acids. TCRdb re-called the reads via CATT. The sample records fewer than 15,000 delta-chain clones, roughly 7% being singletons. The chain links TRDV2 to TRDJ3, with TRDD3 identical over 8 bases. This TCR was sampled from a child who was a newborn, infant or young child, either healthy, febrile or measles-vaccinated (not recorded which). Material for sequencing was blood. CDR3 sequence reads: CACDNVLGATWDTRQMFF. CDR3 coding DNA: TGTGCCTGTGACAACGTACTGGGGGCCACCTGGGACACCCGACAGATGTTTTTC.